Listed here are 4 T cell receptor beta chains from one sample, sequenced in a study of blood T cell repertoires in COVID-19. Assay: immunoSEQ multiplex PCR; the TCRdb copy retains only in-frame clones and omits some. The sample shows more than 150,000 clones, roughly 89% of them seen only once. Sequenced material: peripheral blood. These receptor sequences come from a man in his forties with acute or convalescent COVID-19.

This chain uses TRBV5-1 with TRBJ1-1; D is unresolved. Germline V gene sequence: CDR1 SGHRS, CDR2 YFSETQ. CDR3 length: 14 residues. The germline V and J ends were trimmed by 2 bases and 1 base, with 9 bases remaining between them. DNA of the CDR3: TGCGCCAGCAGCTTTTGGCCAGGGAACACTGAAGCTTTCTTT. This gives the protein CASSFWPGNTEAFF.

The chain recombines TRBV5-8 with TRBJ1-2, with D maybe TRBD1 (5 bases). The CDR3 totals 14 residues. The V gene's germline CDR1 is SGHTS and CDR2 YDEGEE. Trimming took off 2 bases at V and 2 bases at J, with 10 bases between the two ends. The CDR3 is CASSFSAGNYGYTF. The CDR3 DNA follows: TGTGCCAGCAGCTTTTCAGCAGGGAACTATGGCTACACCTTC.

The rearrangement links TRBV7-9 to TRBJ1-2, with a tentative D call TRBD1 (5 bases). Per the germline V gene, CDR1 is SEHNR and CDR2 is FQNEAQ (reference sequence). This CDR3 is built from 12 residues. V lost 5 bases and J 7 bases, leaving 11 bases between the germline ends. As DNA, the CDR3 is TGTGCCAGCAGCGAGGCGGGACTTGGCTACACCTTC. This sequence encodes CASSEAGLGYTF.

This clone was counted a single time. The gene calls are TRBV3-1 (or the pseudogene TRBV3-2) and TRBJ2-1; D is ambiguous. CDR3 length: 15 amino acids. With 3 bases removed from V and 0 bases from J, the gap between germline ends came to 9 bases. The germline gives CDR1 LGHDT, CDR2 YNNKEL (reference sequence). CDR3 coding DNA: TGTGCCAGCAGCCACCCGACAAGCTCCTACAATGAGCAGTTCTTC. As protein: CASSHPTSSYNEQFF.